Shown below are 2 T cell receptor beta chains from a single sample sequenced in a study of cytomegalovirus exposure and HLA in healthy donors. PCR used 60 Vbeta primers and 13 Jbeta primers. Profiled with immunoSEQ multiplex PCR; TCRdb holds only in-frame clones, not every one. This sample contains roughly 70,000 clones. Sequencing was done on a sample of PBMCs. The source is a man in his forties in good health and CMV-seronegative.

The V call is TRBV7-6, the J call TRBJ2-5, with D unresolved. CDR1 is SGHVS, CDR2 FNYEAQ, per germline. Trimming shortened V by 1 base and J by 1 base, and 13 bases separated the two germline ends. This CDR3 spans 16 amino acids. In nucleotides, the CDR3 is TGTGCCAGCAGCTTAGAACAGTCACAGCCCCAAGAGACCCAGTACTTC. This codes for CASSLEQSQPQETQYF.

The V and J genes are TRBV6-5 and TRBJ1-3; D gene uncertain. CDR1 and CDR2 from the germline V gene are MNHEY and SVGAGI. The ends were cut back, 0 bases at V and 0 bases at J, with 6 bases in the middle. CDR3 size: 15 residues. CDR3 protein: CASSYSSLSGNTIYF. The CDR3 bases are TGTGCCAGCAGTTACTCGTCCCTCTCTGGAAACACCATATATTTT.